This T cell receptor beta chain was captured by sequencing in a study of graft-versus-host responses after intestinal transplantation. For the study at large: Recipients had multivisceral, liver-intestinal, or isolated intestinal transplants. Every one of the recipients received anti-thymocyte globulin induction and afterwards took tacrolimus and steroids for roughly 3 years.

Germline V gene sequence: CDR1 ENHRY, CDR2 SYGVKD. This CDR3 has 17 amino acids. Trimming pared 10 bases from V and 0 bases from J, leaving 19 bases between. Here immunoSEQ multiplex PCR was the method, and the copy in TCRdb shows in-frame clones only, minus some. Counted here are 85,000 to 130,000 clones, approximately 84% occurring once; the ten biggest clones make up about 1%. Study outcomes and limitations: Circulating GvH clone levels at their peak were associated with HvG declines (early post-transplant). Recipient marrow held GvH clones, some first seen in ileum or blood.

Concerning this clone: Antigen unknown.

The source of this sequence is a human donor who received an intestinal transplant. The input for sequencing was unstimulated CD4+ T cells sorted from spleen or lymph node cells, taken before intestinal transplant. V gene TRBV10-3 combines with J gene TRBJ2-6; a possible D gene is TRBD2 (6 bases). CDR3 nucleotides: TGTGCCACCAGGCTTAGGCAGGACTACTCTGGGGCCAACGTCCTGACTTTC. Amino acids: CATRLRQDYSGANVLTF.